Below, one T cell receptor (beta chain) is given with its context. The data were produced by immunoSEQ multiplex PCR, yet TCRdb's version contains in-frame clones alone and is incomplete. This repertoire shows 200,000 or so clones, roughly 76% found once; its top ten account for 10% to 15%. In germline, CDR1 is SEHNR, CDR2 FQNEAQ (reference sequence). This CDR3 is built from 14 residues. Trimming left V 5 bases short and J 4 bases short, with 11 bases between. This entry comes from a study of blood T cell repertoires in COVID-19. The receptor comes from a woman older than 75 with COVID-19, enrolled during active disease. Sequencing was carried out using peripheral blood. The V call is TRBV7-9, the J call TRBJ2-2; perhaps TRBD1 as D (5 bases). The CDR3 reads CASSVRVTTGELFF. The CDR3 DNA sequence: TGTGCCAGCAGCGTCAGGGTGACCACCGGGGAGCTGTTTTTT.